The 14 T cell receptor beta chains listed next were all sequenced from one sample in a study of response to subunit inactivated influenza vaccine. TCRdb independently ran MiXCR on the RT-PCR reads; one entry per CDR3 protein. This sample carries some 570,000 distinct CDR3 sequences, 11% of them seen once, and the ten largest clones take approximately 11%. The data also belong to a second study, concerning T cells expressing NK-cell markers. This second study says: cDNA encoding TCR beta was synthesized via 5'RACE template switching incorporating UMIs.

This specimen was PBMCs from blood, taken on the day of vaccination. Receptor source: a man aged 45-65 years who received an inactivated influenza vaccine.

V gene TRBV6-2 or TRBV6-3 combines with J gene TRBJ2-2; no definite D call. Germline-derived CDR1 and CDR2 are MNHEY and SVGEGT. The CDR3 length is 14 residues. V was shortened by 3 bases and J by 4 bases, with 9 bases between the two germline ends. The CDR3 is CASSYVRSTGELFF. The CDR3 nucleotides are TGTGCCAGCAGTTATGTTAGGAGCACCGGGGAGCTGTTTTTT.

In its sample, this clonotype was seen a few times. The V and J genes are TRBV10-3 and TRBJ2-1; 7 positions agree with TRBD1. There are 14 residues in the CDR3. V lost 5 bases to trimming and J lost 2 bases; unmatched junction nucleotides: 3. Germline assignment: CDR1 ENHRY and CDR2 SYGVKD. CDR3 in amino acids: CAISNRGPYNEQFF. CDR3 sequence (DNA): TGTGCCATCAGTAACAGGGGTCCCTACAATGAGCAGTTCTTC.

DNA of the CDR3: TGTGCCAGCACAGACGTGATTCCAGGGGAGCAGTTCTTC. Translated, it gives CASTDVIPGEQFF. The chain links TRBV18 to TRBJ2-1; maybe TRBD1 (5 bases). Germline V gives CDR1 KGHSH, CDR2 LQKENI. The ends were cut back, 8 bases at V and 10 bases at J, with 18 bases in the middle. This CDR3 is 13 amino acids long.

J is TRBJ2-2 and V is TRBV5-1; 9 nucleotides align to TRBD1. With 3 bases clipped from V and 6 bases from J, the junction kept 3 bases outside the gene matches. Germline assignment: CDR1 SGHRS and CDR2 YFSETQ. The CDR3 sequence is 14 residues long. CDR3: CASSWDREAGELFF. CDR3 nucleotides: TGCGCCAGCAGCTGGGACAGGGAGGCCGGGGAGCTGTTTTTT.

This clonotype was found a few times. The V call is TRBV5-4, the J call TRBJ2-3; 11 bases are shared with TRBD2. The germline V gene has CDR1 SGHNT and CDR2 YYREEE (reference sequence). This CDR3 region has 19 residues. Unmatched junction bases numbered 13, after V lost 0 bases and J lost 4 bases. Here the CDR3 DNA reads TGTGCCAGCAGCTTGGCTGGGGGCGGCCTAGCGGGAGGAGCAGATACGCAGTATTTT. Amino acid sequence: CASSLAGGGLAGGADTQYF. The complete variable domain, with remaining parts taken from reference TRBV5-4 and TRBJ2-3, reads ETGVTQSPTHLIKTRGQQVTLRCSSQSGHNTVSWYQQALGQGPQFIFQYYREEENGRGNFPPRFSGLQFPNYSSELNVNALELDDSALYLCASSLAGGGLAGGADTQYFGPGTRLTVL.

In its sample, this clonotype was seen a few times. This rearrangement joins TRBV5-1 to TRBJ2-5; 7 bases match TRBD1. Germline V lookup: CDR1 SGHRS, CDR2 YFSETQ. This CDR3 is built from 14 residues. V shed 0 bases, J shed 5 bases, and the junction held 4 bases outside the gene matches. The DNA of the CDR3 is TGCGCCAGCAGCTTGGGGACAGGTTTCGAGACCCAGTACTTC. Its protein is CASSLGTGFETQYF.

The J gene is TRBJ2-7, the V gene TRBV20-1, with D perhaps matching TRBD1 (6 bases). Trimming removed 4 bases at V and 7 bases at J, with 14 bases between. Germline V gene sequence: CDR1 DFQATT, CDR2 SNEGSKA (reference sequence). This CDR3 is built from 12 residues. The CDR3 bases are TGCAGTGCTACGGACAGCCCGGGGGAGCAGTACTTC. Translated: CSATDSPGEQYF.

Many counts were recorded for this clonotype. The V call is TRBV20-1, the J call TRBJ1-3, with 7 bases that match TRBD1. Germline assignment: CDR1 DFQATT and CDR2 SNEGSKA (reference sequence). There are 14 residues in the CDR3. The junction had 6 bases not matched to a gene; V was cut back by 3 bases and J by 4 bases. CDR3 bases: TGCAGTGCTAGTGGACAGGTCGCGGGAAACACCATATATTTT. Translating gives CSASGQVAGNTIYF.

This clonotype was detected ten times or more. J is TRBJ1-2 and V is TRBV4-3; D is unclear. The CDR3 has 17 residues. The V gene lost 0 bases and the J gene lost 3 bases, with 17 bases spanning the gap. Looked up from germline, CDR1 is LGHNA and CDR2 is YSLEER. The CDR3 reads CASSQDLRVGNDYGYTF. In DNA form, the CDR3 reads TGCGCCAGCAGCCAAGATCTTCGAGTGGGGAATGACTATGGCTACACCTTC.

This clonotype appeared a few times. This chain connects TRBV24-1 to TRBJ2-7; D might be TRBD1 (5 bases). The CDR3 has 12 amino acids. Trimming removed 9 bases from V and 2 bases from J, with 10 bases in between. Germline-derived CDR1 and CDR2 are KGHDR and SFDVKD. The CDR3 coding sequence is TGTGCCACCTTCAGACAGCCCTACGAGCAGTACTTC. It yields the protein CATFRQPYEQYF.

In this sample, this clonotype turned up a few times. This clone may be a read error of a much larger clone one base away. The chain carries TRBV27 and TRBJ2-3; D may be TRBD2 (6 bases). V lost 1 base to trimming and J lost 1 base, with 9 bases between them. In germline, CDR1 is MNHEY, CDR2 SMNVEV (reference sequence). CDR3 length equals 15 residues. CDR3 sequence reads: CASSLWGDRTDTQYF. The DNA of the CDR3 is TGTGCCAGCAGTTTATGGGGGGATCGCACAGATACGCAGTATTTT.

V gene TRBV27 combines with J gene TRBJ2-6; D is unresolved. This CDR3 has 17 amino acids. Germline CDR1 and CDR2: MNHEY and SMNVEV (reference sequence). Between the trimmed V and J ends, which lost 3 bases and 0 bases, there was a span of 12 bases. Here the CDR3 DNA reads TGTGCCAGCAGTTTCCTCGGACCCACCTCTGGGGCCAACGTCCTGACTTTC. This sequence encodes CASSFLGPTSGANVLTF.

This clonotype was observed many times. The V call is TRBV12-3 or TRBV12-4, the J call TRBJ1-1; TRBD1 matches 8 bases. V dropped 5 bases and J dropped 5; count of bases not matched to a gene: 7. The CDR3 covers 14 residues. The CDR3 DNA sequence: TGTGCCAGCAGTCAGACAGGGGTAGGGACTGAAGCTTTCTTT. Its protein product is CASSQTGVGTEAFF.

This clonotype came up many times. The chain uses TRBV3-1 and TRBJ1-4; D is possibly TRBD1 (6 bases). The V end lost 8 bases, the J end lost 3 bases, and 16 bases lay between the germline ends. This CDR3 has 15 amino acids. Germline V gene sequence: CDR1 LGHDT, CDR2 YNNKEL (reference sequence). In DNA, the CDR3 is TGTGCCAGCGGTCCCTCGGGGGCGCCTAATGAAAAACTGTTTTTT. Amino acids: CASGPSGAPNEKLFF. Looking up the rest from reference TRBV3-1 and TRBJ1-4 gives the full variable domain: DTAVSQTPKYLVTQMGNDKSIKCEQNLGHDTMYWYKQDSKKFLKIMFSYNNKELIINETVPNRFSPKSPDKAHLNLHINSLELGDSAVYFCASGPSGAPNEKLFFGSGTQLSVL.